Listed below are T cell receptor beta chains from one sample, sequenced in a study of resident and recirculating memory T cells in vitiligo. The assay was immunoSEQ multiplex PCR, and TCRdb's table has in-frame clones only and misses some. The sample has 40,000 to 50,000 clones, around 90% seen once; the top ten hold more than 3.5%. Sequenced sample: blood. The receptors come from a male donor with vitiligo. The CDR3 runs from the conserved cysteine through the conserved F or W. D genes are given only for firm matches. Clone size is not always given. Where it is, it says once, few, many or a class for expanded clones.

CDR3nt | CDR3aa | v_gene | abundance | d_gene | j_gene
TGTGCCAGCAGTTACGGACAGGGTGGGTCCACAGATACGCAGTATTTT | CASSYGQGGSTDTQYF | TRBV6-6 | once | TRBD1 | TRBJ2-3
TGTGCCTGGAGTTCGCAGGGGTACACTGAAGCTTTCTTT | CAWSSQGYTEAFF | TRBV30 | - | - | TRBJ1-1
TGTGCCAGTAGTCGTGGAGGGACAGGCGATTCACCCCTCCACTTT | CASSRGGTGDSPLHF | TRBV19 | - | TRBD1 | TRBJ1-6
TGTGCCAGCAGCTGGGCCTCCGGGACTACACAAGAGACCCAGTACTTC | CASSWASGTTQETQYF | TRBV5-4 | - | TRBD2 | TRBJ2-5
TGTGCCAGCACCGGAAGGGGGGACAGGGTTAAAGTCTGCGAGCCCCTCCACTTT | CASTGRGDRVKVCEPLHF | TRBV6-4 | - | TRBD1 | TRBJ1-6
TGTGCCAGCAGTGAAACCGGGGAGCAGTACTTC | CASSETGEQYF | TRBV25-1 | - | - | TRBJ2-7
TGCGCCAGCGGCTCCCTTGGCGGGGGGGCGGACGAGCAGTACTTC | CASGSLGGGADEQYF | TRBV5-1 | - | TRBD2 | TRBJ2-7
TGTGCCAGCATCCTGCCAGGGCAATGGAACACTGAAGCTTTCTTT | CASILPGQWNTEAFF | TRBV5-8 | few | - | TRBJ1-1
TGTGCCAGCAGCTCGGGCAGGGGATGGTATGGCTACACCTTC | CASSSGRGWYGYTF | TRBV27 | few | - | TRBJ1-2
TGCGCCAGCACGGGGGAGCGGGGGGGCACAGATACGCAGTATTTT | CASTGERGGTDTQYF | TRBV10-1 | - | TRBD2 | TRBJ2-3
TGTGCCAGTAGTCTCCAGGCAGGGGGCTTTCATCAGCCCCAGCATTTT | CASSLQAGGFHQPQHF | TRBV19 | - | TRBD1 | TRBJ1-5
TGTGCCAGCAGCCCTCAGGTGGGGGGTGGCGAGCAGTACTTC | CASSPQVGGGEQYF | TRBV7-9 | - | - | TRBJ2-7
TGTGCCTGGACCAAGAGTAAGGAGACCCAGTACTTC | CAWTKSKETQYF | TRBV30 | once | - | TRBJ2-5
TGTGCCAGCAGCTTGGTCCAGGGGAAGGGTATTATCTATGGCTACACCTTC | CASSLVQGKGIIYGYTF | TRBV5-6 | once | - | TRBJ1-2
TGTGCCAGCAGCTTTAGAGGGACAAGCTCTGGAAACACCATATATTTT | CASSFRGTSSGNTIYF | TRBV7-2 | once | - | TRBJ1-3
TGCGCCAGCAGCCCAGGACAGGTGCTGTGGGGGGAGACCCAGTACTTC | CASSPGQVLWGETQYF | TRBV5-1 | - | TRBD1 | TRBJ2-5
TGCGCCAGCCGGACAGGGACCACCGGGGAGCTGTTTTTT | CASRTGTTGELFF | TRBV5-1 | - | TRBD1 | TRBJ2-2
TGTGCCAGCAGCGTAGTTTGCCAGAGGGATAATTCACCCCTCCACTTT | CASSVVCQRDNSPLHF | TRBV9 | - | - | TRBJ1-6
TGTGCCAGCAGCTATAGTGTTTATACGCAGTATTTT | CASSYSVYTQYF | TRBV7-9 | - | - | TRBJ2-3
TGTGCCAGCAGCATACGACAGGGGGCCCCCCCCTTAGGCTACACCTTC | CASSIRQGAPPLGYTF | TRBV7-9 | - | TRBD1 | TRBJ1-2